The clone carrying this T cell receptor (beta chain) turned up a few times. Antigen unknown. This sample was taken from a study of blood T cells in healthy people across ages. With V trimmed by 7 bases and J by 7 bases, 13 bases remained unmatched. The CDR3 runs 15 residues. CDR1 and CDR2 (germline): MNHNS, SASEGT. Primed by a sample-barcoded 5' primer and a J-beta primer mix, a second PCR proceeded for roughly 6 to 12 cycles. TCRdb re-derived calls from the 5' RACE reads in MiXCR, one entry per CDR3 protein. This sample has roughly 680,000 distinct CDR3 sequences, with 40% to 65% found just once. Study-wide results and limits: Unsorted PBMC material precluded a definitive naive versus antigen-experienced comparison. Donor CMV status was unknown, possibly confounding expanded clonotype changes.

The J gene is TRBJ2-4, the V gene TRBV6-1; 7 bases map to TRBD1. The sequence derives from a woman of 80 years or more in good health. Sequenced sample: blood. CDR3 residues: CASISDTGAVNIQYF. CDR3 DNA sequence: TGTGCCAGCATTAGCGATACAGGGGCCGTGAACATTCAGTACTTC.